At least ten counts were recorded for the clone carrying this TCR beta chain. This sample was included in a study of metastatic and nonmetastatic thyroid tumors. CDR3 size: 13 residues. The germline V gene encodes CDR1 SGHTA and CDR2 FQGNSA. With 7 bases removed from V and 5 bases from J, the gap between germline ends came to 14 bases. Via MiXCR, TCRdb re-called the PCR reads. The profile shows over 10,000 clones, 20% to 25% of them singletons. Each patient went into thyroid surgery without having received any treatment. The receptor was derived from a female donor with papillary thyroid cancer or a benign thyroid nodule (not recorded which). Some clones in this sample may be carry-over from other donors' samples. Sequencing was performed on blood. This chain uses TRBV7-2 with TRBJ1-1; no clear D gene. CDR3 region: CASTLKGLTEAFF. The CDR3 DNA reads as TGTGCCAGCACACTCAAAGGGCTAACTGAAGCTTTCTTT.